These 27 T cell receptor beta chains were all obtained from the same sample, sequenced in a study of regulatory dendritic cells for organ transplantation. The method was immunoSEQ multiplex PCR; TCRdb's version includes in-frame clones alone and lacks a portion of them. The sample lists just under 30,000 clones, nearly 80% occurring once. The sequenced sample was memory CD4+ T cells from blood. Subset specified: CD45RO+ memory T cells. These receptors originate from a human donor in good health.

V is TRBV7-9 and J is TRBJ1-3, with D hard to call. This CDR3 is 13 amino acids long. CDR1 is SEHNR and CDR2 is FQNEAQ in the germline V gene (reference sequence). The germline V and J ends were trimmed by 1 base and 8 bases, with 9 bases remaining between them. Written as DNA, the CDR3 is TGTGCCAGCAGCTTAGGGTCGGGAGACACCATATATTTT. The encoded protein is CASSLGSGDTIYF.

The chain links TRBV6-5 to TRBJ2-1, with 13 bases lining up with TRBD2. The junction had 3 bases not matched to a gene; V was cut back by 5 bases and J by 5 bases. The CDR3 is 15 amino acids. Germline lookup yields CDR1 MNHEY and CDR2 SVGAGI. The CDR3, as DNA: TGTGCCAGCAGTCTACTAGCGGGAGGGAACAATGAGCAGTTCTTC. Its translation: CASSLLAGGNNEQFF.

This chain joins TRBV5-8 and TRBJ2-3; TRBD2 aligns across 14 bases. The CDR3 covers 16 residues. The germline V gene has CDR1 SGHTS and CDR2 YDEGEE. The V and J ends lost 5 bases and 3 bases, in that order; junction bases with no gene match: 5. CDR3 DNA sequence: TGTGCCAGCAGTCCAAGGACTAGCGGGGGGACAGATACGCAGTATTTT. It translates to CASSPRTSGGTDTQYF. Complete variable domain (other parts from reference TRBV5-8 and TRBJ2-3): EAGVTQSPTHLIKTRGQQATLRCSPISGHTSVYWYQQALGLGLQFLLWYDEGEERNRGNFPPRFSGRQFPNYSSELNVNALELEDSALYLCASSPRTSGGTDTQYFGPGTRLTVL.

This clone has more than one count but fewer than ten. V gene TRBV4-1 combines with J gene TRBJ1-2; 7 bases are a match to TRBD1. Looked up from germline, CDR1 is MGHRA and CDR2 is YSYEKL. CDR3 length equals 17 residues. V lost 1 base and J lost 8; bases outside the gene matches: 16. CDR3 in amino acids: CASSQAATDREWNGYTF. The DNA for the CDR3 is TGCGCCAGCAGCCAAGCGGCTACCGACAGGGAGTGGAACGGCTACACCTTC.

The chain recombines TRBV4-1 with TRBJ1-4; the D gene is possibly TRBD1 (5 bases). The V end was cut by 1 base, the J end by 0 bases, with 9 bases between. CDR1 and CDR2 (germline): MGHRA, YSYEKL. CDR3 length equals 16 residues. The CDR3 region is CASSQGGRATNEKLFF. In nucleotides, the CDR3 is TGCGCCAGCAGCCAAGGGGGGAGGGCAACTAATGAAAAACTGTTTTTT.

The gene calls are TRBV7-3 and TRBJ2-3, with D unclear. Trimming removed 2 bases at V and 1 base at J, with 7 bases between. From germline, CDR1 is SGHTA and CDR2 FQGTGA. The CDR3 has 14 residues. The CDR3 DNA reads as TGTGCCAGCAGCTTATTCGAGGGCACAGATACGCAGTATTTT. Translated: CASSLFEGTDTQYF.

V usage is TRBV28 and J usage is TRBJ2-7; tentative D call: TRBD1 (5 bases). This CDR3 is 13 amino acids long. V was clipped by 5 bases and J by 0 bases, with 8 bases between them. Per germline, CDR1 MDHEN and CDR2 SYDVKM. The CDR3 DNA reads TGTGCCAGCAGTCCAGGGTCCTCCTACGAGCAGTACTTC. This translates into CASSPGSSYEQYF.

This clone has more than one count but fewer than ten. The chain couples TRBV4-2 to TRBJ1-2; D is perhaps TRBD1 (6 bases). This CDR3 comprises 14 residues. V lost 4 bases and J 4 bases, leaving 13 bases between the germline ends. The germline V gene has CDR1 LGHNA and CDR2 YNFKEQ. The CDR3 protein is CASSPRQDLYGYTF. CDR3 DNA sequence: TGTGCCAGCAGCCCGCGACAGGACCTCTATGGCTACACCTTC.

The chain couples TRBV7-2 to TRBJ2-1; 9 bases agree with TRBD2. V lost 5 bases, J lost 7 bases, and 12 bases stayed unmatched. The CDR3 spans 16 residues. The germline gives CDR1 SGHTA, CDR2 FQGNSA. CDR3 nucleotide sequence: TGTGCCAGCAGCCCCCCGGGACTAGCATTAATGAATGAGCAGTTCTTC. It is translated as CASSPPGLALMNEQFF.

This chain uses TRBV18 with TRBJ2-5, with 12 bases that match TRBD2. Germline lookup yields CDR1 KGHSH and CDR2 LQKENI. V shed 6 bases and J 0 bases; nucleotides not matched to a gene: 8. The CDR3 totals 17 residues. The CDR3 nucleotides are TGTGCCAGCTCCCGGACTAGCGGGGATAAGTACCAAGAGACCCAGTACTTC. Amino acid sequence: CASSRTSGDKYQETQYF.

This chain joins TRBV5-1 and TRBJ2-1; D assignment may be TRBD1 or TRBD2 (5 bases each). The CDR3 runs 18 residues. In germline, CDR1 is SGHRS, CDR2 YFSETQ. Trimming stripped 0 bases from V and 8 bases from J, with 24 bases between. CDR3 amino acids: CASSLDTRQLIRGDEQFF. The CDR3 bases are TGCGCCAGCAGCTTGGATACTAGACAGCTAATTCGCGGCGATGAGCAGTTCTTC.

The V gene is TRBV4-3, the J gene TRBJ1-4; D is unresolved. V was shortened by 3 bases and J by 10 bases, with 21 bases between the two germline ends. From germline, CDR1 is LGHNA and CDR2 YSLEER. There are 16 residues in the CDR3. The DNA for the CDR3 is TGCGCCAGCAGCCAGGTCCGGACTGACGGGTTCGGAAAACTGTTTTTT. This sequence encodes CASSQVRTDGFGKLFF.

In this sample, this clone turned up a few times. J is TRBJ2-7 and V is TRBV19, with D maybe TRBD1 (6 bases). This CDR3 has 15 residues. V was pared by 6 bases and J by 8 bases, with 23 bases between. CDR1 LNHDA and CDR2 SQIVND come from the germline V gene (reference sequence). CDR3 amino acids: CASRSNHRDLSKQYF. The CDR3 region has the DNA TGTGCCAGTAGATCCAACCACAGGGACCTCAGTAAGCAGTACTTC.

The rearrangement joins TRBV30 to TRBJ1-4; a weak D match, TRBD1 (5 bases). Germline V gives CDR1 GTSNPN, CDR2 SVGIG (reference sequence). The CDR3 length is 15 residues. The ends were cut back, 1 base at V and 8 bases at J, with 17 bases in the middle. CDR3 DNA sequence: TGTGCCTGGAGTGGACAAAGGGGATCTTGGGAAAAACTGTTTTTT. As protein: CAWSGQRGSWEKLFF.

As DNA, the CDR3 is TGTGCCAGCATCACGGGGGGCACGAACACCGGGGAGCTGTTTTTT. It translates to CASITGGTNTGELFF. The genes are TRBV7-2 and TRBJ2-2; D perhaps matches TRBD2 (7 bases). Germline-derived CDR1 and CDR2 are SGHTA and FQGNSA. There are 15 residues in the CDR3. The germline V and J ends were trimmed by 7 bases and 0 bases, with 12 bases remaining between them.

This rearrangement joins TRBV18 to TRBJ1-1; tentative D call: TRBD1 (6 bases). The CDR3 is 17 residues long. The V end was cut by 4 bases, the J end by 0 bases, with 18 bases between. Germline loops: CDR1 KGHSH, CDR2 LQKENI. DNA of the CDR3: TGTGCCAGCTCACAATTGGGTACAGGGTCCATGAACACTGAAGCTTTCTTT. Translated, it gives CASSQLGTGSMNTEAFF.

The chain links TRBV27 to TRBJ1-1, with a possible D match to TRBD1 (5 bases). The CDR3 is 13 residues long. The V end was cut by 5 bases, the J end by 9 bases, with 16 bases between. From germline, CDR1 is MNHEY and CDR2 SMNVEV (reference sequence). The CDR3 spells CASSRNDGGKAFF. The DNA of the CDR3 is TGTGCCAGCAGTCGAAACGACGGGGGTAAAGCTTTCTTT.

The chain combines TRBV10-1 with TRBJ2-2, with D hard to call. The CDR3 runs 14 residues. The germline gives CDR1 WNHNN, CDR2 SYGVQD (reference sequence). Trimming removed 0 bases from V and 8 bases from J, with 10 bases in between. CDR3 sequence (DNA): TGCGCCAGCAGTGAGTCTGGGCCGCAAGGGGAGCTGTTTTTT. This encodes CASSESGPQGELFF.

The V and J genes are TRBV7-9 and TRBJ1-5; tentative D call: TRBD1 (5 bases). V was cut by 1 base and J by 0 bases, with 16 bases left in between. Germline values: CDR1 SEHNR, CDR2 FQNEAQ (reference sequence). The CDR3 extends over 18 amino acids. The chain's CDR3 is CASSLVQGGSGSNQPQHF. CDR3 DNA sequence: TGTGCCAGCAGCTTAGTGCAGGGTGGGTCTGGTAGCAATCAGCCCCAGCATTTT.

This clone was recorded a few times. The chain couples TRBV10-1 to TRBJ1-2, with TRBD1 matching over 8 bases. The length of the CDR3 is 17 residues. The J segment lost 4 bases and the V segment lost 3 bases, leaving 13 bases of the junction unmatched. The germline V gene encodes CDR1 WNHNN and CDR2 SYGVQD (reference sequence). CDR3 DNA sequence: TGCGCCAGCAGTGATTCTGGACAGGGCGGCGTTTTCTATGGCTACACCTTC. Its protein is CASSDSGQGGVFYGYTF.

The CDR3 DNA follows: TGTGCCAGCTCACCCCGCGGGGGCTCTGGGGCCAACGTCCTGACTTTC. Its translation is CASSPRGGSGANVLTF. The chain joins TRBV18 to TRBJ2-6; 7 bases fit TRBD2. CDR3 length: 16 amino acids. Trimming removed 3 bases from V and 0 bases from J; junction bases left unmatched: 2. Germline CDR1 is KGHSH and CDR2 is LQKENI.

The chain recombines TRBV7-3 with TRBJ1-3, with D unclear. Germline V gives CDR1 SGHTA, CDR2 FQGTGA. Trimming took off 5 bases at V and 0 bases at J, with 14 bases between the two ends. The CDR3 loop spans 16 amino acids. The CDR3 loop is CASSPETGSSGNTIYF. The CDR3 nucleotides are TGTGCCAGCAGCCCCGAAACGGGAAGCTCTGGAAACACCATATATTTT.

This clone occurred once. The CDR3 loop reads CASSLRLRTDTQYF. The CDR3 DNA follows: TGTGCCAGCAGCTTAAGGCTGCGCACAGATACGCAGTATTTT. The chain links TRBV7-9 to TRBJ2-3; D not certain. The V gene's germline CDR1 is SEHNR and CDR2 FQNEAQ (reference sequence). CDR3 length: 14 amino acids. V lost 2 bases and J 1 base, leaving 7 bases between the germline ends.

V gene TRBV4-3 combines with J gene TRBJ2-2; D not resolved. V lost 4 bases, J lost 4 bases, and 7 bases lay in between. This CDR3 is 13 amino acids long. Germline V lookup: CDR1 LGHNA, CDR2 YSLEER. The CDR3 region is CASSLLPTGELFF. As DNA, the CDR3 is TGCGCCAGCAGCCTCCTACCCACCGGGGAGCTGTTTTTT.

The chain links TRBV27 to TRBJ1-4; D call uncertain. This CDR3 contains 14 residues. With 4 bases removed from V and 2 bases from J, the gap between germline ends came to 8 bases. Germline lookup yields CDR1 MNHEY and CDR2 SMNVEV (reference sequence). The CDR3 DNA is TGTGCCAGCAGTTCCGGTGGGACTAATGAAAAACTGTTTTTT. Protein: CASSSGGTNEKLFF.

The chain employs TRBV29-1 and TRBJ1-1; no reliable D call. The germline gives CDR1 SQVTM, CDR2 ANQGSEA. Trimming removed 2 bases at V and 4 bases at J, with 11 bases between. This CDR3 has 13 amino acids. The chain's CDR3 is CSVERAPSTEAFF. In DNA, the CDR3 is TGCAGCGTTGAAAGGGCCCCGAGCACTGAAGCTTTCTTT.

The chain uses TRBV19 and TRBJ2-7; a weak D match, TRBD1 (6 bases). Germline values: CDR1 LNHDA, CDR2 SQIVND (reference sequence). The CDR3 spans 16 residues. V was shortened by 0 bases and J by 4 bases, with 16 bases between the two germline ends. CDR3 sequence: CASSIEGTGTLYEQYF. CDR3 in DNA: TGTGCCAGTAGTATAGAGGGCACCGGGACACTTTACGAGCAGTACTTC.